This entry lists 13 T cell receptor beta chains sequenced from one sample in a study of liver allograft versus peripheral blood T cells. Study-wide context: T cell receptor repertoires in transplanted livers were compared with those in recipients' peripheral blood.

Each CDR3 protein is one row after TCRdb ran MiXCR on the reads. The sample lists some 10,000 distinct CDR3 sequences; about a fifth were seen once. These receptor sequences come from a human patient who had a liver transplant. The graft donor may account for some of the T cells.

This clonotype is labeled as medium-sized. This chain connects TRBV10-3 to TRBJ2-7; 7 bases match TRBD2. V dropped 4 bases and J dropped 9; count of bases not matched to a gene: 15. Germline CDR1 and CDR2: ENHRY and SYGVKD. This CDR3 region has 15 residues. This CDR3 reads CAISGSGGGDTRQYF. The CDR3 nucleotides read TGTGCCATCAGTGGGTCGGGCGGGGGAGATACGAGGCAGTACTTC.

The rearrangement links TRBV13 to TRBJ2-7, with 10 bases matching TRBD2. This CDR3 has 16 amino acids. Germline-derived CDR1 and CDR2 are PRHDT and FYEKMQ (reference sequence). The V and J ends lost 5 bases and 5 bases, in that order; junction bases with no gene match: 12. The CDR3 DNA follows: TGTGCCAGCAGCCTTGCTAGCGGGAGCGACGACGACGAGCAGTACTTC. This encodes CASSLASGSDDDEQYF. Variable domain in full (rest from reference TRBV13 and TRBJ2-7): AAGVIQSPRHLIKEKRETATLKCYPIPRHDTVYWYQQGPGQDPQFLISFYEKMQSDKGSIPDRFSAQQFSDYHSELNMSSLELGDSALYFCASSLASGSDDDEQYFGPGTRLTVT.

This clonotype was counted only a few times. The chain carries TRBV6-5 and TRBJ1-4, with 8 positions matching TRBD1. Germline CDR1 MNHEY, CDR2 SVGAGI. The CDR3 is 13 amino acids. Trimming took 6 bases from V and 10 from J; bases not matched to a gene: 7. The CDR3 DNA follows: TGTGCCAGCAGCATAGACAGGGGAGGAAAACTGTTTTTT. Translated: CASSIDRGGKLFF.

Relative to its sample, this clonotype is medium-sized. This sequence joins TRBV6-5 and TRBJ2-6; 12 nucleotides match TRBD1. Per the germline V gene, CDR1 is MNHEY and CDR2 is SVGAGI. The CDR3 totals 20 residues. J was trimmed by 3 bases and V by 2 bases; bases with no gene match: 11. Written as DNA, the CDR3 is TGTGCCAGCAGTTACGATAATACCGGGACAGGGGGCCTTGGGGCCAACGTCCTGACTTTC. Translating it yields CASSYDNTGTGGLGANVLTF.

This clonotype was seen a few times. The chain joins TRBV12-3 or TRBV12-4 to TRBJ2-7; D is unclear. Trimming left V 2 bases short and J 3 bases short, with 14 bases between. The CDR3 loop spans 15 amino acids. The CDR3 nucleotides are TGTGCCAGCAGTTTAACTGCCAGCATTAACTACGAGCAGTACTTC. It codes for CASSLTASINYEQYF.

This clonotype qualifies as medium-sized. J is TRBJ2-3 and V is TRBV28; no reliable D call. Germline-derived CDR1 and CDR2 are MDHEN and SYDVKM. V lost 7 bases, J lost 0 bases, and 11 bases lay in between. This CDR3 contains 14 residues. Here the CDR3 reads CASKAGSSTDTQYF. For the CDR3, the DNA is TGTGCCAGCAAGGCAGGTTCGAGCACAGATACGCAGTATTTT.

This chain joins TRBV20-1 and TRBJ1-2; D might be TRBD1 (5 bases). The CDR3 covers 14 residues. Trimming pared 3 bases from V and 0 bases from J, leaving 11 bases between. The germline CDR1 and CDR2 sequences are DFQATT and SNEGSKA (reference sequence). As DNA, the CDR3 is TGCAGTGCTAGCCAAATACAGGCTAACTATGGCTACACCTTC. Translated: CSASQIQANYGYTF.

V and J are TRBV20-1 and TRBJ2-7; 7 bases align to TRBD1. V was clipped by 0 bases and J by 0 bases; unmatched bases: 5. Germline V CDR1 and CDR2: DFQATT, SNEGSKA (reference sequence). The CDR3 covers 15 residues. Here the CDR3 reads CSARDLRTGSYEQYF. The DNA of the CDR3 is TGCAGTGCTAGAGATCTGCGGACAGGCTCCTACGAGCAGTACTTC.

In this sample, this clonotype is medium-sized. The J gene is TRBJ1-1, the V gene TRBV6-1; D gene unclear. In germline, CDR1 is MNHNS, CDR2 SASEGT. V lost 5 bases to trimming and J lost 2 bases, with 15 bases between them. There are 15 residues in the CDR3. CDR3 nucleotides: TGTGCCAGCAGTAGCCAGGAGGCGGGAAACACTGAAGCTTTCTTT. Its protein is CASSSQEAGNTEAFF.

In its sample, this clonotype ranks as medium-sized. CDR3 residues: CASSSGSTDTQYF. For the CDR3, the DNA is TGTGCCAGCAGTAGCGGGAGCACAGATACGCAGTATTTT. V is TRBV28 and J is TRBJ2-3; TRBD2 is a possible D gene (6 bases). This CDR3 region has 13 residues. Germline V lookup: CDR1 MDHEN, CDR2 SYDVKM. Trimming removed 5 bases at V and 0 bases at J, with 6 bases between. The whole variable domain, remainder taken from reference TRBV28 and TRBJ2-3, is DVKVTQSSRYLVKRTGEKVFLECVQDMDHENMFWYRQDPGLGLRLIYFSYDVKMKEKGDIPEGYSVSREKKERFSLILESASTNQTSMYLCASSSGSTDTQYFGPGTRLTVL.

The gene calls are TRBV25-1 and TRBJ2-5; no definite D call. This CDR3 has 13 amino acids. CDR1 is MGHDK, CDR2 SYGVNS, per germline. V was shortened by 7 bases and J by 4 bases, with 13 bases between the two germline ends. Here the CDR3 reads CASTRDNGETQYF. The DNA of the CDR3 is TGTGCCAGCACAAGGGATAATGGAGAGACCCAGTACTTC.

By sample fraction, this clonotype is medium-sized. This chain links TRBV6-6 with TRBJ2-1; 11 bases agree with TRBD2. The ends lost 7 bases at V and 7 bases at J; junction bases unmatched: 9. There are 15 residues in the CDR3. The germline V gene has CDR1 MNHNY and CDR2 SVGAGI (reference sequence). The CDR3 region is CASTYSGGAGNEQFF. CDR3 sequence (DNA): TGTGCCAGCACCTATAGCGGGGGGGCCGGTAATGAGCAGTTCTTC.

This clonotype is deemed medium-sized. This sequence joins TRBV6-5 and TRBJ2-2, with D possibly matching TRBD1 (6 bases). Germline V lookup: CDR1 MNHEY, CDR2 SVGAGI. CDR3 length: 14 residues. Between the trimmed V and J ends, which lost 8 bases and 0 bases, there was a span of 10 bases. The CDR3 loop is CASARGSNTGELFF. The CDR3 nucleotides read TGTGCCAGCGCAAGGGGGTCGAACACCGGGGAGCTGTTTTTT.